This T cell receptor (beta chain) was recorded in a study of blood T cell repertoires in COVID-19. Study-wide context: The cDNA or gDNA used as material had been derived from T cells, B-cell-depleted T cells, or PBMCs.

Seattle patients were enrolled during active infection and followed longitudinally. TCRdb's table, derived via immunoSEQ multiplex PCR, lists solely in-frame clones and lacks some. The sample consists of 450,000 or so clones, approximately 92% of them appearing once. The V gene lost 6 bases and the J gene lost 7 bases, with 11 bases spanning the gap. The CDR3 runs to 12 residues. Germline-derived CDR1 and CDR2 are SNHLY and FYNNEI. The V gene is TRBV2, the J gene TRBJ2-3, with a possible D match to TRBD2 (6 bases). This receptor was taken from a man younger than 30 with COVID-19, enrolled during active disease. The sequencing input was peripheral blood. This chain's CDR3 is CASRGEVYTQYF. The CDR3 coding sequence is TGTGCCAGCAGGGGGGAGGTATATACGCAGTATTTT.